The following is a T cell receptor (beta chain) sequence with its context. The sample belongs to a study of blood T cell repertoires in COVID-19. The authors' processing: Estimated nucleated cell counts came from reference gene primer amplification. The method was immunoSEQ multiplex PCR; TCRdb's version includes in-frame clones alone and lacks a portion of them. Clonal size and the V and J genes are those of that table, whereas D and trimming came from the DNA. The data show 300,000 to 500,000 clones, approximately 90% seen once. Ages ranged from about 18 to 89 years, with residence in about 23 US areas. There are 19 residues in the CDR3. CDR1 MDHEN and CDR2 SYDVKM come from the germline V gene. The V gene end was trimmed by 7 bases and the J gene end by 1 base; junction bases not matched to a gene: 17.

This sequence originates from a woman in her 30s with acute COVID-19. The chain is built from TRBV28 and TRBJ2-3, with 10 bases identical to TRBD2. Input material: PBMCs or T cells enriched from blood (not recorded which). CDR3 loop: CASNQPGVAGGSRTDTQYF. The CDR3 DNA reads TGTGCCAGCAATCAGCCCGGAGTAGCGGGGGGTAGCCGCACAGATACGCAGTATTTT.